This T cell receptor (beta chain) was captured by sequencing in a study of shared clonotypes between healthy human individuals (dated by TCRdb to 2020 to 2022). Looking at the study overall: The cohort comprised a couple of women and a few men aged 18 to 49 years. Different laboratories and diverse techniques were used to prepare libraries and sequence TCR repertoires, to increase sequencing depth and limit assay-specific biases. Per donor, leukapheresis produced somewhere between about 0.85 and 10 billion PBMCs. For each donor, CD4 naive and CD4 memory were each given three plates, CD8 naive was given two plates, and CD8 memory was given one plate. To estimate repertoire size and how much clonotypes are shared between individuals, the study performed deep sequencing of blood TCR repertoires from a few healthy adults.

TCR CDR3 regions were amplified from genomic DNA by multiplex PCR using the deep immunoSEQ assay. Extracted genomic DNA from each cell subset was distributed evenly across all wells of several immunoSEQ 96-well plates, and each plate was treated as a replicate. For sorted subsets, approximately 210 ng genomic DNA, equal to tens of thousands of T cell genomes, was loaded into each replicate PCR. The purified libraries were quantified using a Qubit 3.0 fluorometer, sized with a Bioanalyzer 2100, and then quantified again using the KAPA Library Quantification kit. Every immunoSEQ 96-well plate was sequenced on a dedicated single-read 150-cycle Illumina NextSeq 550 flow cell. Turning to the authors' computational methods: Because the immunoSEQ output held only junctional sequences and lacked quality scores, the filtering could not match the filtering applied to full-length reads. Sequences were annotated with PyIR, a Python wrapper for IgBLAST v1.9, using IMGT germline references to assign V/J genes and CDR3. Any read was removed if the V/J assignment was weak (E-value above 1e-6), the CDR3 was missing, or the read contained stop codons, out-of-frame junctions, or ambiguous translated residues. V3J clonotypes were defined by identical inferred V gene, J gene, and CDR3 amino acid sequence. Percentage overlap between repertoires was computed as shared unique clonotypes divided by the size of the smaller repertoire. Three approaches were used to assess repertoire richness: RTK rarefaction, the Chao1 estimator, and Recon v2.1 estimates of unobserved clonotypes. For all TCRbeta clonotypes obtained by the gDNA method from a few donors, generation probabilities were computed with OLGA. Entries here come from immuneACCESS through TCRdb and include only in-frame sequences with V and J called. Some clones fail to appear in such tables; in the studies checked, an unresolved V gene covers under half of the shortfall, and the cause of the remainder is unknown. V and J calls plus clone size are reproduced from that table; the DNA served to infer D and trimming. The sample data list over a million clones, and roughly 74% of these were observed just once. Together, the top ten hold roughly 0.57% of the sample.

Comment on this clone: Its antigen remains unidentified. A far larger clone is one nucleotide away, so this likely arose from a read error. Additional DNA sequences in this sample encode the identical CDR3.

The donors were healthy, HIV-negative adults with no recently reported acute infections or vaccinations. Every donor was a Caucasian adult living in Nashville, Tennessee, USA. CD4+ T cells were enriched by magnetic negative selection; naive cells were then positively selected on CD45RA, and the negative fraction formed the memory subset. Blood was obtained by leukapheresis, after which PBMCs were separated by Ficoll-Histopaque density gradient centrifugation and cryopreserved in liquid nitrogen vapor phase. Purity and quantity of every magnetically sorted T cell population were checked by analytical flow cytometry. Genomic DNA was isolated from each sorted fraction and quantified by UV absorbance on a Nanodrop 2000c. Broad study findings and their caveats: Naive subsets generally had larger estimated clonotype richness than memory subsets. Pairwise subsampling led to the expectation that sequencing depth would affect the degree of clonotype sharing among donors. Across a handful of donors, approximately 5% of naive CD4, over 3% of naive CD8, approximately 2.5% of memory CD4, and over 0.35% of memory CD8 clonotypes were shared. The small number of donors limited the genetic and exposure-history diversity represented. Compared with non-shared clonotypes, clonotypes shared by all four sorted-subset donors had higher generation probabilities. Only blood was sampled, and tissue TCR repertoires likely differ from those in blood. Rarefaction of sorted-subset datasets indicated incomplete sequencing despite the large sequencing depth.

Counted from cysteine to phenylalanine, this CDR3 has 12 amino acids. The CDR3 DNA has 36 bases and is translated from base 1. Per the germline V gene, SQVTM is the CDR1 and ANQGSEA is the CDR2. The chain is encoded by TRBV29-1 joined to TRBJ1-1; 7 of the junction bases match TRBD1. The sequence was obtained from a man younger than 35 in good health. Some clones in this sample may be carry-over from other donors' samples. What was sequenced was memory CD4+ T cells from PBMCs. In the paper's terms, the cell subset or site label means: CD45RA-negative fraction. The CDR3 loop reads CSVLTGNTEAFF. The DNA sequence is given as TGCAGCGTCCTGACAGGGAACACTGAAGCTTTCTTC.